The 9 T cell receptor beta chains below were found in one sample sequenced in a study of a mutant IDH1 vaccine in newly diagnosed glioma. Only in-frame clones appear in the TCRdb table, and some are missing; sequencing was by immunoSEQ multiplex PCR. The sample lists about 120,000 clones, about 82% seen once, with approximately 5% in the top ten. The time point is: week 11, during vaccination. Doses comprised 300 ug of mutant IDH1 20-mer peptide each, plus topical imiquimod. These receptors are not linked to any known antigen. Sequencing was performed on PBMCs, taken from a glioma patient whose treatment included an IDH1 peptide vaccine. These receptors came from a man aged 40-50 years with glioma.

The V and J genes are TRBV7-9 and TRBJ2-7; TRBD2 is a possible D gene (6 bases). Germline CDR1 reads SEHNR; CDR2 reads FQNEAQ (reference sequence). The CDR3 runs 15 residues. V shed 4 bases and J shed 4 bases, with 17 bases lying between them. The CDR3 loop reads CASSSGSPHSYEQYF. The CDR3 DNA reads as TGTGCCAGCAGCTCCGGGAGTCCTCACTCTTACGAGCAGTACTTC.

This clone is medium-sized (0.01 to 0.1%) in the sample. V is TRBV28 and J is TRBJ1-1, with D perhaps TRBD1 (5 bases). The ends were cut back, 4 bases at V and 4 bases at J, with 13 bases in the middle. Germline V gives CDR1 MDHEN, CDR2 SYDVKM. The CDR3 is made up of 14 amino acids. The CDR3 sequence: CASSYRTYATEAFF. The CDR3 region has the DNA TGTGCCAGCAGTTACCGGACATACGCCACTGAAGCTTTCTTT.

The rearrangement joins TRBV27 to TRBJ1-4; D uncertain. Germline V gene lookup returns CDR1 MNHEY and CDR2 SMNVEV (reference sequence). CDR3 length equals 15 residues. The germline V and J ends were trimmed by 6 bases and 3 bases, with 14 bases remaining between them. The CDR3 region has the DNA TGTGCCAGCAGACTGATAGGGAAAGCTAATGAAAAACTGTTTTTT. This encodes CASRLIGKANEKLFF.

This chain joins TRBV4-3 and TRBJ1-6, with D maybe TRBD1 (6 bases). The ends were cut back, 1 base at V and 7 bases at J, with 11 bases in the middle. This CDR3 is built from 15 residues. Germline CDR1 is LGHNA and CDR2 is YSLEER. The CDR3 spells CASSQVRGKNSPLHF. In DNA form, the CDR3 reads TGCGCCAGCAGCCAAGTCAGGGGTAAGAATTCACCCCTCCACTTT.

This rearrangement joins TRBV5-5 to TRBJ1-6; 9 bases match TRBD1. CDR3 length equals 16 residues. Germline assignment: CDR1 SGHKS and CDR2 YYEKEE (reference sequence). J lost 7 bases, V lost 5 bases, and 10 bases had no gene match. CDR3 bases: TGTGCCAGCAGGATCCTCTCCGGGACAGGGAATTCACCCCTCCACTTT. This encodes CASRILSGTGNSPLHF.

The chain is built from TRBV2 and TRBJ2-5; TRBD2 matches at 11 bases. Trimming cost V 6 bases and J 0 bases; bases outside gene matches: 6. Germline CDR1 reads SNHLY; CDR2 reads FYNNEI. CDR3 length: 16 amino acids. The chain's CDR3 is CASSNLAGGYQETQYF. The DNA for the CDR3 is TGTGCCAGCAGCAACCTAGCGGGAGGATACCAAGAGACCCAGTACTTC.

The chain uses TRBV6-5 and TRBJ2-3; TRBD2 matches 8 bases. J lost 2 bases, V lost 6 bases, and 7 bases had no gene match. The CDR3 spans 15 residues. The germline V gene encodes CDR1 MNHEY and CDR2 SVGAGI. The CDR3 coding sequence is TGTGCCAGCAGACCCGCGGGGGGCGTCACAGATACGCAGTATTTT. Its translation is CASRPAGGVTDTQYF.

The J gene is TRBJ2-7, the V gene TRBV4-3; maybe TRBD2 (5 bases). V shed 3 bases and J shed 3 bases, with 9 bases lying between them. The CDR3 spans 13 residues. CDR1 and CDR2 (germline): LGHNA, YSLEER. This CDR3 is CASSQSSGYEQYF. The CDR3 DNA reads TGCGCCAGCAGCCAGTCCAGCGGCTACGAGCAGTACTTC.

The chain carries TRBV9 and TRBJ1-1, with 8 positions matching TRBD1. CDR1 and CDR2 from the germline V gene are SGDLS and YYNGEE. V was clipped by 3 bases and J by 5 bases; unmatched bases: 9. The CDR3 has 15 amino acids. CDR3 residues: CASSATRQGRTEAFF. In DNA form, the CDR3 reads TGTGCCAGCAGCGCGACGCGACAGGGGAGAACTGAAGCTTTCTTT.